These 30 T cell receptor beta chains originate from one sample sequenced in a study of CXCR3-negative and CXCR3-positive naive CD8 T cells. The libraries of TRB cDNA were constructed through 5' RACE using UMI labels. TCRdb reanalyzed the 5' RACE reads, giving one entry per CDR3 protein sequence and no DNA. This sample's clone table lists about 62,000 distinct CDR3 sequences. Sequencing was performed on naive CXCR3- CD8+ T cells from blood. Subset in this sample: CD45RO-CCR7+CD27+CD95- naive CD8+ T cells lacking CXCR3 (TNR3-). These receptors came from a human donor in good health. Some clones in this sample may be carry-over from other donors' samples.

The chain combines TRBV6-2 or TRBV6-3 with TRBJ1-5. The CDR3 runs 17 residues. CDR1 and CDR2 from the germline V gene are MNHEY and SVGEGT. The CDR3 here is CASSRRTDLYSNQPQHF.

The CDR3 is CASSPPDVSTEAFF. The J gene is TRBJ1-1, the V gene TRBV4-2; the TCRdb call, TRBD1, lacks DNA for checking. Germline lookup yields CDR1 LGHNA and CDR2 YNFKEQ. The CDR3 loop spans 14 amino acids.

This chain joins TRBV6-6 and TRBJ1-2; there is no DNA to check the TCRdb D call of TRBD1. CDR1 and CDR2 from the germline V gene are MNHNY and SVGAGI (reference sequence). The CDR3 covers 13 residues. The CDR3 loop reads CASSYPGRYGYTF.

The rearrangement links TRBV7-9 to TRBJ2-7; TCRdb proposes TRBD1, but this gene call is untestable without DNA. This CDR3 contains 15 residues. Germline CDR1 and CDR2: SEHNR and FQNEAQ (reference sequence). The CDR3 is CASSPSGVSSYEQYF.

V usage is TRBV7-6 and J usage is TRBJ2-1; TCRdb's assignment of TRBD1 cannot be checked, as there is no DNA. Germline CDR1 reads SGHVS; CDR2 reads FNYEAQ. The CDR3 contains 14 residues. The CDR3 is CASSLVPSAHEQFF.

This chain uses TRBV7-2 with TRBJ2-1; TCRdb picks TRBD2, but there is no DNA to check that call. Germline assignment: CDR1 SGHTA and CDR2 FQGNSA. The CDR3 extends over 17 amino acids. The CDR3 sequence is CASSLEGSSGPYNEQFF.

The CDR3 region is CSVVGRHYEQYF. This chain joins TRBV29-1 and TRBJ2-7; TCRdb outputs TRBD1, but without DNA this stays unchecked. CDR1 SQVTM and CDR2 ANQGSEA come from the germline V gene. This CDR3 is 12 amino acids long.

V gene TRBV29-1 combines with J gene TRBJ2-1; there is no DNA to check the TCRdb D call of TRBD2. This CDR3 has 14 amino acids. Germline V CDR1 and CDR2: SQVTM, ANQGSEA. CDR3 protein: CSVIAGAAYNEQFF.

CDR3 loop: CASSALKGQGNNEQFF. The V call is TRBV2, the J call TRBJ2-1; without DNA, the TCRdb call of TRBD1 cannot be checked. The CDR3 is 16 residues long. Germline V gene sequence: CDR1 SNHLY, CDR2 FYNNEI.

The rearrangement joins TRBV29-1 to TRBJ2-7. CDR1 and CDR2 from the germline V gene are SQVTM and ANQGSEA. The CDR3 has 15 residues. CDR3 in amino acids: CSVVRLVGISYEQYF.

The chain carries TRBV5-4 and TRBJ2-1; TCRdb's D call, TRBD2, is unchecked because there is no DNA. Germline lookup yields CDR1 SGHNT and CDR2 YYREEE (reference sequence). The CDR3 totals 15 residues. The CDR3 protein is CASSLGRGLASEQFF.

J is TRBJ2-1 and V is TRBV28; TCRdb's D gene call, TRBD2, goes unchecked for lack of DNA. The CDR3 covers 15 residues. CDR1 MDHEN and CDR2 SYDVKM come from the germline V gene. The CDR3 protein is CASSLRTSGDNEQFF.

J is TRBJ1-2 and V is TRBV27; the D call of TRBD1 rests on TCRdb alone, since no DNA is present to check it. The germline CDR1 and CDR2 sequences are MNHEY and SMNVEV (reference sequence). CDR3 size: 15 residues. This CDR3 reads CASSWAGGFGFGYTF.

The V and J genes are TRBV3-1 and TRBJ2-6; without DNA, the TCRdb call of TRBD1 cannot be checked. CDR1 and CDR2 (germline): LGHDT, YNNKEL (reference sequence). The CDR3 is made up of 17 amino acids. The CDR3 protein is CASSPQDSFSGANVLTF.

The chain carries TRBV28 and TRBJ1-2; the TCRdb call, TRBD1, lacks DNA for checking. The germline CDR1 and CDR2 sequences are MDHEN and SYDVKM. The CDR3 covers 15 residues. The CDR3 spells CASSLPPTGSVGYTF.

The chain employs TRBV3-1 and TRBJ2-1; TCRdb returns TRBD2, unconfirmable since there is no DNA. The CDR3 is 14 amino acids. Germline CDR1 reads LGHDT; CDR2 reads YNNKEL (reference sequence). CDR3 region: CASSPAGGNNEQFF.

This chain uses TRBV11-2 with TRBJ2-4; the TCRdb D gene call, TRBD1, has no DNA to confirm it. Germline CDR1 is SGHAT and CDR2 is FQNNGV. The length of the CDR3 is 15 residues. CDR3 sequence: CASSLALGRGNIQYF.

The CDR3 sequence: CASSMDINEQFF. The chain has TRBV19 and TRBJ2-1. In germline, CDR1 is LNHDA, CDR2 SQIVND (reference sequence). CDR3 length: 12 residues.

The gene calls are TRBV12-3 or TRBV12-4 and TRBJ1-2; with no DNA, the TCRdb D assignment of TRBD1 cannot be verified. CDR3 length: 13 amino acids. The CDR3 spells CASSLVQGSGYTF.

The chain combines TRBV7-9 with TRBJ2-1; checking the TCRdb D call of TRBD1 is not possible without DNA. This CDR3 region has 15 residues. The germline V gene encodes CDR1 SEHNR and CDR2 FQNEAQ (reference sequence). CDR3 loop: CASSFRQGETHEQFF. Filled out from reference TRBV7-9 and TRBJ2-1, the complete variable domain reads DTGVSQNPRHKITKRGQNVTFRCDPISEHNRLYWYRQTLGQGPEFLTYFQNEAQLEKSRLLSDRFSAERPKGSFSTLEIQRTEQGDSAMYLCASSFRQGETHEQFFGPGTRLTVL.

The chain has TRBV6-2 or TRBV6-3 and TRBJ2-5; TCRdb lists TRBD2, though no DNA is available to test this call. The CDR3 extends over 16 amino acids. Germline V lookup: CDR1 MNHEY, CDR2 SVGEGT. The CDR3 spells CASSYLTSGQEETQYF.

The chain couples TRBV23-1 to TRBJ1-6; checking the TCRdb D call of TRBD1 is not possible without DNA. TRBV23-1 qualifies as an ORF whose function is uncertain. CDR3 size: 18 residues. The CDR3 region is CASSGTGETIPNNSPLHF.

This chain connects TRBV28 to TRBJ2-7; TCRdb selects TRBD1, and the lack of DNA leaves this call unchecked. This CDR3 spans 15 amino acids. Germline loops: CDR1 MDHEN, CDR2 SYDVKM. The CDR3: CASSLLRGLGNEQYF.

The V call is TRBV29-1, the J call TRBJ1-1; TCRdb indicates TRBD1, and absent DNA this call remains unverified. Per germline, CDR1 SQVTM and CDR2 ANQGSEA. CDR3 length: 13 residues. The CDR3 region is CSVETPVHSEAFF. Variable domain in full (rest from reference TRBV29-1 and TRBJ1-1): SAVISQKPSRDICQRGTSLTIQCQVDSQVTMMFWYRQQPGQSLTLIATANQGSEATYESGFVIDKFPISRPNLTFSTLTVSNMSPEDSSIYLCSVETPVHSEAFFGQGTRLTVV.

The rearrangement uses TRBV20-1 and TRBJ1-2; TCRdb's D call of TRBD1 is untestable without DNA. Germline V gene lookup returns CDR1 DFQATT and CDR2 SNEGSKA (reference sequence). The CDR3 runs to 16 residues. The CDR3 protein is CSAEGQANYQPYGYTF.

The rearrangement links TRBV6-5 to TRBJ2-5; no DNA is available, so the TRBD1 call from TCRdb remains unchecked. The CDR3 has 18 amino acids. CDR1 and CDR2 from the germline V gene are MNHEY and SVGAGI. This chain's CDR3 is CASSYSYRGQGGRETQYF.

This chain links TRBV5-6 with TRBJ2-7; TCRdb names TRBD1, which stays unverified in the absence of DNA. Germline loops: CDR1 SGHDT, CDR2 YYEEEE. The CDR3 runs to 14 residues. The CDR3: CASSLRGQGYEQYF.

The chain employs TRBV10-3 and TRBJ2-1. The length of the CDR3 is 14 residues. Looked up from germline, CDR1 is ENHRY and CDR2 is SYGVKD. The CDR3 is CAISESLTSDEQFF.

The chain joins TRBV4-2 to TRBJ2-5; TCRdb names TRBD2, which stays unverified in the absence of DNA. The CDR3 loop spans 17 amino acids. The germline CDR1 and CDR2 sequences are LGHNA and YNFKEQ. CDR3 loop: CASSQPAGTSGEETQYF.

The genes are TRBV14 and TRBJ2-6. CDR3 length: 15 amino acids. CDR1 and CDR2 from the germline V gene are SGHDN and FVKESK. Here the CDR3 reads CASSQWHAGANVLTF.